This T cell receptor (beta chain) was identified in a study of glioma-infiltrating T cells after dendritic cell vaccination. Primers: 60 V beta forward and 13 J beta reverse. The data were produced by immunoSEQ multiplex PCR, yet TCRdb's version contains in-frame clones alone and is incomplete. The sample carries 50,000 to 80,000 clones, around four fifths recorded once. All glioblastoma patients lacked an isocitrate dehydrogenase mutation. PBMC were collected before vaccination, two weeks after the third vaccination, and at progression. The material was blood, obtained before dendritic cell vaccination. This clonotype was obtained from a human donor with glioblastoma.

The CDR3 loop reads CAWRGLTGSSYNSPLHF. DNA of the CDR3: TGTGCCTGGAGGGGGTTGACAGGCAGCTCCTATAATTCACCCCTCCACTTT. J is TRBJ1-6 and V is TRBV30; TRBD1 is a possible D gene (6 bases). V lost 3 bases and J 0 bases, leaving 15 bases between the germline ends. The CDR3 is 17 amino acids. Germline V gene data show CDR1 as GTSNPN and CDR2 as SVGIG (reference sequence).